The T cell receptor beta chain under discussion was sequenced for a study of PD-1 blockade in mismatch repair-deficient tumors. Study as a whole: Patients had over ten mismatch repair-deficient cancer types and were previously treated and progressing.

Profiled with immunoSEQ multiplex PCR; TCRdb holds only in-frame clones, not every one. The sample lists 120,000 or so clones; 88% were seen once. Mismatch repair deficiency was confirmed in all patients, by PCR or immunohistochemistry. Notes on this clone: Antigen specificity is unknown.

Overall study findings and caveats: Tumor-resident clones, often absent from pretreatment blood, expanded after pembrolizumab and then contracted.

The CDR3 sequence is 14 residues long. V shed 7 bases and J 0 bases; nucleotides not matched to a gene: 4. Germline assignment: CDR1 ENHRY and CDR2 SYGVKD. The gene calls are TRBV10-3 and TRBJ2-7; 9 bases map to TRBD2. This material consisted of peripheral blood, taken approximately 71 weeks after starting pembrolizumab. The TCR sequence derives from an adult with mismatch repair-deficient cancer. The CDR3 coding sequence is TGTGCCATCAACCAGCGGGAGGACTCCTACGAGCAGTACTTC. The encoded protein is CAINQREDSYEQYF.